This entry lists 11 T cell receptor beta chains sequenced from one sample in a study of blood T cell repertoires in COVID-19. The repertoire was sequenced with immunoSEQ multiplex PCR; TCRdb's copy has only in-frame clones and lacks some. The sample has approximately 150,000 clones; around 80% are singletons. Input material: PBMCs or T cells enriched from blood (not recorded which). Receptors originate from a woman aged 70 to 79 in a cohort exposed to, infected with or recovered from COVID-19 (not recorded which).

This clone was seen a few times. This chain uses TRBV5-1 with TRBJ1-2; the D gene is possibly TRBD1 (6 bases). Germline CDR1 SGHRS, CDR2 YFSETQ. Trimming pared 1 base from V and 5 bases from J, leaving 12 bases between. The length of the CDR3 is 14 residues. CDR3 residues: CASSLSWGQYGYTF. The CDR3 region has the DNA TGCGCCAGCAGCTTGTCATGGGGGCAATATGGCTACACCTTC.

The rearrangement uses TRBV6-5 and TRBJ1-4, with 7 nucleotides matching TRBD1. Germline values: CDR1 MNHEY, CDR2 SVGAGI. J lost 3 bases, V lost 4 bases, and 5 bases had no gene match. CDR3 length: 15 residues. The CDR3 bases are TGTGCCAGCAGTTTGTACAGGGGAGCTAATGAAAAACTGTTTTTT. This translates into CASSLYRGANEKLFF.

The V and J genes are TRBV6-5 and TRBJ2-2, with a tentative D call TRBD2 (6 bases). Germline V lookup: CDR1 MNHEY, CDR2 SVGAGI. The CDR3 runs to 15 residues. Trimming cost V 6 bases and J 4 bases, with 15 bases left between them. The CDR3 region has the DNA TGTGCCAGCAGCTCCATAGGGGACTCCACCGGGGAGCTGTTTTTT. This sequence encodes CASSSIGDSTGELFF.

This clone was seen a handful of times. The chain couples TRBV6-5 to TRBJ1-5; a weak D match, TRBD1 (6 bases). The CDR3 sequence is 12 residues long. Trimming pared 10 bases from V and 7 bases from J, leaving 14 bases between. The germline CDR1 and CDR2 sequences are MNHEY and SVGAGI. The CDR3: CATRQQGQPQHF. DNA of the CDR3: TGTGCCACAAGGCAACAGGGCCAGCCCCAGCATTTT.

The chain has TRBV2 and TRBJ2-5; maybe TRBD2 (6 bases). From germline, CDR1 is SNHLY and CDR2 FYNNEI. The ends were cut back, 2 bases at V and 5 bases at J, with 12 bases in the middle. This CDR3 has 14 residues. The CDR3 coding sequence is TGTGCCAGCAGTGAAAACGGGAGCGGGGAGACCCAGTACTTC. This encodes CASSENGSGETQYF.

This clone turned up a few times. This chain links TRBV7-8 with TRBJ1-5; a weak D match, TRBD1 (6 bases). The V gene's germline CDR1 is SGHVS and CDR2 FQNEAQ. There are 14 residues in the CDR3. Deletions cut 4 bases from V and 8 bases from J, with 15 bases between. The CDR3 is CASSSRTAVEPQHF. Written as DNA, the CDR3 is TGTGCCAGCAGCTCTCGGACAGCCGTGGAGCCCCAGCATTTT.

The V gene is TRBV18, the J gene TRBJ2-7; D may be TRBD2 (6 bases). Germline V gives CDR1 KGHSH, CDR2 LQKENI. V was shortened by 4 bases and J by 9 bases, with 16 bases between the two germline ends. The CDR3 sequence is 13 residues long. CDR3: CASSRGMLEGQYF. The DNA of the CDR3 is TGTGCCAGCTCACGTGGCATGTTGGAGGGGCAGTACTTC. The variable domain in full, with the rest retrieved from reference TRBV18 and TRBJ2-7, is NAGVMQNPRHLVRRRGQEARLRCSPMKGHSHVYWYRQLPEEGLKFMVYLQKENIIDESGMPKERFSAEFPKEGPSILRIQQVVRGDSAAYFCASSRGMLEGQYFGPGTRLTVT.

The chain uses TRBV20-1 and TRBJ1-2; a possible D gene is TRBD1 (5 bases). Trimming shortened V by 0 bases and J by 7 bases, and 6 bases separated the two germline ends. CDR3 length equals 11 residues. Per the germline V gene, CDR1 is DFQATT and CDR2 is SNEGSKA (reference sequence). CDR3 nucleotides: TGCAGTGCTAGAGATACAGGTGGCTACACCTTC. Amino acid sequence: CSARDTGGYTF.

V usage is TRBV18 and J usage is TRBJ2-1; TRBD1 might be the D (6 bases). Germline V gene sequence: CDR1 KGHSH, CDR2 LQKENI. Trimming left V 3 bases short and J 5 bases short, with 8 bases between. The CDR3 totals 13 residues. The CDR3, as DNA: TGTGCCAGCTCACCCGGACAGCACAATGAGCAGTTCTTC. Translation: CASSPGQHNEQFF.

The CDR3: CASSTTGTENSPLHF. DNA of the CDR3: TGTGCCAGCAGCACAACCGGGACAGAAAATTCACCCCTCCACTTT. The chain recombines TRBV4-2 with TRBJ1-6; TRBD1 matches 7 bases. This CDR3 is built from 15 residues. Germline CDR1 reads LGHNA; CDR2 reads YNFKEQ. With V trimmed by 5 bases and J by 7 bases, 8 bases remained unmatched.

The chain couples TRBV28 to TRBJ1-2; D uncertain. The germline CDR1 and CDR2 sequences are MDHEN and SYDVKM. Trimming removed 10 bases from V and 2 bases from J, with 14 bases in between. This CDR3 has 13 amino acids. The CDR3 DNA reads TGTGCCATCCATAGTTTCACGAACTATGGCTACACCTTC. This codes for CAIHSFTNYGYTF.